The clone carrying this T cell receptor beta chain was counted ten times or more. The antigen is undetermined. Amplified TCR beta CDR3 regions came from RNA transcripts. HTBI primers were used for first-round RT-PCR of the TCR CDR3. Using its own MiXCR run on the multiplex PCR reads, TCRdb lists one record per CDR3 protein. The table has hundreds of thousands of distinct CDR3 sequences, 14% to 15% seen once; the top ten hold roughly 4.5%. The authors obtained PBMCs from about 9.5 ml of fresh peripheral blood. These data are taken from a study of T cells in Graves' hyperthyroidism and ophthalmopathy. Study details: At the time of initial diagnosis and before any treatment, peripheral blood was collected. Findings of the study overall: From stable hyperthyroidism, ophthalmopathy was separated by a 13 V-J model. Most expanded thyroid clonotypes above 0.001 also appeared in blood.

Germline assignment: CDR1 SGHVS and CDR2 FNYEAQ. The length of the CDR3 is 14 residues. Unmatched junction bases numbered 7, after V lost 5 bases and J lost 3 bases. Specimen: blood. The clonotype comes from a middle-aged woman with Graves' ophthalmopathy. The rearrangement uses TRBV7-6 and TRBJ2-7; 7 bases fit TRBD1. The CDR3 reads CASSPTGNNYEQYF. The CDR3 bases are TGTGCCAGCAGCCCGACAGGGAACAACTACGAGCAGTACTTC. Combining the CDR3 with reference TRBV7-6 and TRBJ2-7 gives the whole variable domain GAGVSQSPRYKVTKRGQDVALRCDPISGHVSLYWYRQALGQGPEFLTYFNYEAQQDKSGLPNDRFSAERPEGSISTLTIQRTEQRDSAMYRCASSPTGNNYEQYFGPGTRLTVT.